The 6 T cell receptor beta chains given below trace back to one sample, sequenced in a study of shared clonotypes between healthy human individuals. The assay was immunoSEQ multiplex PCR, and TCRdb's table has in-frame clones only and misses some. The sample lists roughly 660,000 clones, about 92% occurring once. Sample: memory CD8+ T cells from PBMCs. Subset given: CD45RO+ cells pooled with CCR7-negative TemRA cells. The receptors here all came from a man younger than 35 in good health. Some clones in this sample may be carry-over from other donors' samples.

The chain carries TRBV19 and TRBJ1-2, with no clear D. Trimming stripped 5 bases from V and 6 bases from J, with 13 bases between. The CDR3 length is 13 residues. CDR1 and CDR2 from the germline V gene are LNHDA and SQIVND (reference sequence). In DNA, the CDR3 is TGTGCCAGTAGTCGCACGGAAGATAATGGCTACACCTTC. Protein product: CASSRTEDNGYTF.

This clone was recorded a few times. The chain recombines TRBV9 with TRBJ1-1; 7 nucleotides agree with TRBD1. V dropped 0 bases and J dropped 4; count of bases not matched to a gene: 3. Per the germline V gene, CDR1 is SGDLS and CDR2 is YYNGEE. The CDR3 runs 14 residues. The CDR3 region is CASSVVSGGTEAFF. The CDR3 nucleotides read TGTGCCAGCAGCGTAGTGTCAGGGGGCACTGAAGCTTTCTTT.

V is TRBV7-9 and J is TRBJ2-1; D not certain. The CDR3 is made up of 16 amino acids. Per germline, CDR1 SEHNR and CDR2 FQNEAQ (reference sequence). V was cut by 5 bases and J by 0 bases, with 14 bases left in between. This chain's CDR3 is CASSPRGGSSYNEQFF. Here the CDR3 DNA reads TGTGCCAGCAGCCCCCGAGGCGGAAGCTCCTACAATGAGCAGTTCTTC.

V usage is TRBV7-2 and J usage is TRBJ1-5; TRBD1 matches 10 bases. J was trimmed by 4 bases and V by 5 bases; bases with no gene match: 2. Germline values: CDR1 SGHTA, CDR2 FQGNSA. There are 14 residues in the CDR3. CDR3 nucleotide sequence: TGTGCCAGCAGCACGGGACAGGGGAATCAGCCCCAGCATTTT. The encoded protein is CASSTGQGNQPQHF.

V gene TRBV27 combines with J gene TRBJ2-7; 9 bases are a match to TRBD1. This CDR3 has 14 residues. Germline V gene data show CDR1 as MNHEY and CDR2 as SMNVEV (reference sequence). The V gene end was trimmed by 3 bases and the J gene end by 9 bases; junction bases not matched to a gene: 9. CDR3 sequence reads: CASSFLQGAERQYF. CDR3 DNA sequence: TGTGCCAGCAGTTTTTTACAGGGGGCAGAAAGGCAGTACTTC.

The chain joins TRBV28 to TRBJ2-7; 7 positions agree with TRBD1. Looked up from germline, CDR1 is MDHEN and CDR2 is SYDVKM. Trimming at V came to 5 bases and at J to 1 base, leaving 8 bases not matched to a gene. This CDR3 region has 15 residues. This CDR3 reads CASSVNRDSSYEQYF. CDR3 nucleotide sequence: TGTGCCAGCAGTGTGAACCGGGACAGTTCCTACGAGCAGTACTTC.